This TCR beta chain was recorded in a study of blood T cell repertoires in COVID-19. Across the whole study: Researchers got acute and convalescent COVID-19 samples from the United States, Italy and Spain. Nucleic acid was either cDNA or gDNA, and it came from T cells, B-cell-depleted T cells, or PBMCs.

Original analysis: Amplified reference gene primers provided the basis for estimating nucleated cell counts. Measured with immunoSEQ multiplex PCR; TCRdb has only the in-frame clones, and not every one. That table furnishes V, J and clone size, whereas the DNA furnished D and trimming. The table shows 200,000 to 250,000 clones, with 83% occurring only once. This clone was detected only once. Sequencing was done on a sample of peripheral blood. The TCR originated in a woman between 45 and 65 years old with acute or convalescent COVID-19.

The chain's CDR3 is CAWSASGLLDQPQHF. The DNA of the CDR3 is TGTGCCTGGAGTGCTTCGGGACTTCTTGATCAGCCCCAGCATTTT. The chain combines TRBV30 with TRBJ1-5; possibly TRBD1 for D (5 bases). Trimming shortened V by 1 base and J by 5 bases, and 15 bases separated the two germline ends. This CDR3 comprises 15 residues. Germline V CDR1 and CDR2: GTSNPN, SVGIG (reference sequence).